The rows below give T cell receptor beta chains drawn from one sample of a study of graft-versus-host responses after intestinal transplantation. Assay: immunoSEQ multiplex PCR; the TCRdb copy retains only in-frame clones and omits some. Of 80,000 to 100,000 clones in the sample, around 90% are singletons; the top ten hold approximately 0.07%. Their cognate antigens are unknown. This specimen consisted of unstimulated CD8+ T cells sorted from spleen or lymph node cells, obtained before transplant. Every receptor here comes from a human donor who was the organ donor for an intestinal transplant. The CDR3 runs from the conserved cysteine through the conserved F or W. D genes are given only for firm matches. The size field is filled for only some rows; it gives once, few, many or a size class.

CDR3 DNA: TGTGCCAGCAGCCACCCTCGGAACAGGTTGTCCACGAGTGAGCAGTTCTTC
CDR3 protein: CASSHPRNRLSTSEQFF
V gene: TRBV5-4
D gene: -
clone size: -
J gene: TRBJ2-1

CDR3 DNA: TGTGCCAGCAGCTTCTGGATTGGCGGGTTCACAGATACGCAGTATTTT
CDR3 protein: CASSFWIGGFTDTQYF
V gene: TRBV7-9
D gene: -
clone size: -
J gene: TRBJ2-3

CDR3 DNA: TGCGCCAGCAGTGAGGGGAACGGGAGGGCAGTCCATGAGCAGTTCTTC
CDR3 protein: CASSEGNGRAVHEQFF
V gene: TRBV10-1
D gene: TRBD2
clone size: -
J gene: TRBJ2-1

CDR3 DNA: TGTGCCAGCAGTTCAGTTACCCTGTCAGGGGCTCTAGGTGAAAAACTGTTTTTT
CDR3 protein: CASSSVTLSGALGEKLFF
V gene: TRBV28
D gene: -
clone size: -
J gene: TRBJ1-4

CDR3 DNA: TGTGCCAGTAGATTGCGGGAGCGCCACAATGAGCAGTTCTTC
CDR3 protein: CASRLRERHNEQFF
V gene: TRBV19
D gene: TRBD2
clone size: once
J gene: TRBJ2-1

CDR3 DNA: TGTGCCAGCAGCCCCGACAAGAGTTCCTACGAGCAGTACTTC
CDR3 protein: CASSPDKSSYEQYF
V gene: TRBV7-9
D gene: -
clone size: -
J gene: TRBJ2-7

CDR3 DNA: TGTGCCAGCGGAGTTGTAATCTCTGGAAACACCATATATTTT
CDR3 protein: CASGVVISGNTIYF
V gene: TRBV27
D gene: -
clone size: -
J gene: TRBJ1-3

CDR3 DNA: TGTGCTAGTGGTTTGGTACTATTTCCGGGGTTTTTCAATCAGCCCCAGCATTTT
CDR3 protein: CASGLVLFPGFFNQPQHF
V gene: TRBV12-5
D gene: -
clone size: -
J gene: TRBJ1-5

CDR3 DNA: TGTGCCAGCAGCTTCGGACAGGGTACTGAAGCTTTCTTT
CDR3 protein: CASSFGQGTEAFF
V gene: TRBV11-2
D gene: TRBD1
clone size: once
J gene: TRBJ1-1

CDR3 DNA: TGTGCCAGCGCTGGGACAGGGGGCCCCTACGAGCAGTACTTC
CDR3 protein: CASAGTGGPYEQYF
V gene: TRBV2
D gene: TRBD1
clone size: -
J gene: TRBJ2-7

CDR3 DNA: TGCAGCGTTGAAGATGTCAGGAACTATGGCTACACCTTC
CDR3 protein: CSVEDVRNYGYTF
V gene: TRBV29-1
D gene: -
clone size: -
J gene: TRBJ1-2

CDR3 DNA: TGCGCCAGCAGCCAAGGGGGGGGAGCCTATGGCTACACCTTC
CDR3 protein: CASSQGGGAYGYTF
V gene: TRBV4-1
D gene: -
clone size: -
J gene: TRBJ1-2

CDR3 DNA: TGTGCCAGCACGGAGGACAGGACGGAGACCCAGTACTTC
CDR3 protein: CASTEDRTETQYF
V gene: TRBV6-5
D gene: TRBD1
clone size: -
J gene: TRBJ2-5

CDR3 DNA: TGTGCCAGCAGCTTAGAGGTACAGGACGCGAAAGAGACCCAGTACTTC
CDR3 protein: CASSLEVQDAKETQYF
V gene: TRBV7-6
D gene: -
clone size: -
J gene: TRBJ2-5

CDR3 DNA: TGCGCCAGCAGCCTAACAGGGATGAGTAGCGGGAGGGCCCGGTATAGCACAGATACGCAGTATTTT
CDR3 protein: CASSLTGMSSGRARYSTDTQYF
V gene: TRBV4-1
D gene: TRBD2
clone size: once
J gene: TRBJ2-3

CDR3 DNA: TGTGCCAGCAGTGATCTAGCGGAGGCCTACAATGAGCAGTTCTTC
CDR3 protein: CASSDLAEAYNEQFF
V gene: TRBV2
D gene: TRBD2
clone size: -
J gene: TRBJ2-1

CDR3 DNA: TGTGCCATCAGACAGGGAAGTACAACTAATGAAAAACTGTTTTTT
CDR3 protein: CAIRQGSTTNEKLFF
V gene: TRBV10-3
D gene: -
clone size: -
J gene: TRBJ1-4

CDR3 DNA: TGTGCCAGTAGAGACGGGAGGTACAATGAGCAGTTCTTC
CDR3 protein: CASRDGRYNEQFF
V gene: TRBV19
D gene: TRBD2
clone size: -
J gene: TRBJ2-1

CDR3 DNA: TGCAGCGTTGAAGACAGGGGGCATTTCTTT
CDR3 protein: CSVEDRGHFF
V gene: TRBV29-1
D gene: TRBD1
clone size: few
J gene: TRBJ1-1

CDR3 DNA: TGCAGCGTTGACCAACTCCGGGACAGAAGCCGAGAGACCCAGTACTTC
CDR3 protein: CSVDQLRDRSRETQYF
V gene: TRBV29-1
D gene: TRBD1
clone size: -
J gene: TRBJ2-5

CDR3 DNA: TGTGCCAGCAGCCAATCGGCTAGCCCCACAGATACGCAGTATTTT
CDR3 protein: CASSQSASPTDTQYF
V gene: TRBV4-2
D gene: -
clone size: -
J gene: TRBJ2-3

CDR3 DNA: TGCGCCAGCAGCTTGGTAGAAGGGGACACTGAAGCTTTCTTT
CDR3 protein: CASSLVEGDTEAFF
V gene: TRBV5-1
D gene: -
clone size: -
J gene: TRBJ1-1

CDR3 DNA: TGTGCCAGCAGCCTACGGACTAGCGGGAGAGGGGTCCCTTACAATGAGCAGTTCTTC
CDR3 protein: CASSLRTSGRGVPYNEQFF
V gene: TRBV4-2
D gene: TRBD2
clone size: once
J gene: TRBJ2-1

CDR3 DNA: TGTGCTAGTGGTCCCTCTAGCGTGCAAGAGACCCAGTACTTC
CDR3 protein: CASGPSSVQETQYF
V gene: TRBV12-5
D gene: -
clone size: -
J gene: TRBJ2-5

CDR3 DNA: TGTGCCAGCAGCTTAAATGGCAGCGCGGATGGCAATCAGCCCCAGCATTTT
CDR3 protein: CASSLNGSADGNQPQHF
V gene: TRBV7-9
D gene: -
clone size: once
J gene: TRBJ1-5

CDR3 DNA: TGTGCCAGCAGCTCGGTCACTAGCGGGAGCTCCTACGAGCAGTACTTC
CDR3 protein: CASSSVTSGSSYEQYF
V gene: TRBV13
D gene: TRBD2
clone size: -
J gene: TRBJ2-7

CDR3 DNA: TGTGCCAGTAGTTATGGGAGTACCTACGAGCAGTACTTC
CDR3 protein: CASSYGSTYEQYF
V gene: TRBV19
D gene: -
clone size: -
J gene: TRBJ2-7

CDR3 DNA: TGTGCCAGCAGCTTAGGCCGGGACAGGCGCTACGAGCAGTACTTC
CDR3 protein: CASSLGRDRRYEQYF
V gene: TRBV11-2
D gene: TRBD1
clone size: -
J gene: TRBJ2-7

CDR3 DNA: TGTGCCAGCAGTTTGGTCGGGGGAGGCGAGCAGTACTTC
CDR3 protein: CASSLVGGGEQYF
V gene: TRBV28
D gene: -
clone size: -
J gene: TRBJ2-7

CDR3 DNA: TGTGCCAGCAGTACCCTTCAGCGGGCGGTCACAGATACGCAGTATTTT
CDR3 protein: CASSTLQRAVTDTQYF
V gene: TRBV28
D gene: -
clone size: -
J gene: TRBJ2-3

CDR3 DNA: TGTGCCAGCAGCTTGACAGGTTCGGTGACCGGGGAGCTGTTTTTT
CDR3 protein: CASSLTGSVTGELFF
V gene: TRBV13
D gene: -
clone size: -
J gene: TRBJ2-2

CDR3 DNA: TGCGCCAGCAGCTTAGTACAGAACATTGGAGGACCGAACACTGAAGCTTTCTTT
CDR3 protein: CASSLVQNIGGPNTEAFF
V gene: TRBV5-1
D gene: -
clone size: -
J gene: TRBJ1-1

CDR3 DNA: TGTGCCAGCAGGGACAGGGGCGGTTCACCCCTCCACTTT
CDR3 protein: CASRDRGGSPLHF
V gene: TRBV2
D gene: TRBD1
clone size: -
J gene: TRBJ1-6